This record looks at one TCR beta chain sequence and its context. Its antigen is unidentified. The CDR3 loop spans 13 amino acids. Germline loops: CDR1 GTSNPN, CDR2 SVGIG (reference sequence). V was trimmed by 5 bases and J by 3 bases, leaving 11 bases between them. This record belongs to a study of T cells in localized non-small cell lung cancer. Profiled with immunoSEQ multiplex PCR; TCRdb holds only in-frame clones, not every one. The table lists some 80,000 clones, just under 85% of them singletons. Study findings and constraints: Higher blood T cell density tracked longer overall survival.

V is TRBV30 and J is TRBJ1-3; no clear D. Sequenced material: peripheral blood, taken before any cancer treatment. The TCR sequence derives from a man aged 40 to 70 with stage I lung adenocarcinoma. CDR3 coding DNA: TGTGCCTGGTCAACGGGGAGTGGAAACACCATATATTTT. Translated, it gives CAWSTGSGNTIYF.